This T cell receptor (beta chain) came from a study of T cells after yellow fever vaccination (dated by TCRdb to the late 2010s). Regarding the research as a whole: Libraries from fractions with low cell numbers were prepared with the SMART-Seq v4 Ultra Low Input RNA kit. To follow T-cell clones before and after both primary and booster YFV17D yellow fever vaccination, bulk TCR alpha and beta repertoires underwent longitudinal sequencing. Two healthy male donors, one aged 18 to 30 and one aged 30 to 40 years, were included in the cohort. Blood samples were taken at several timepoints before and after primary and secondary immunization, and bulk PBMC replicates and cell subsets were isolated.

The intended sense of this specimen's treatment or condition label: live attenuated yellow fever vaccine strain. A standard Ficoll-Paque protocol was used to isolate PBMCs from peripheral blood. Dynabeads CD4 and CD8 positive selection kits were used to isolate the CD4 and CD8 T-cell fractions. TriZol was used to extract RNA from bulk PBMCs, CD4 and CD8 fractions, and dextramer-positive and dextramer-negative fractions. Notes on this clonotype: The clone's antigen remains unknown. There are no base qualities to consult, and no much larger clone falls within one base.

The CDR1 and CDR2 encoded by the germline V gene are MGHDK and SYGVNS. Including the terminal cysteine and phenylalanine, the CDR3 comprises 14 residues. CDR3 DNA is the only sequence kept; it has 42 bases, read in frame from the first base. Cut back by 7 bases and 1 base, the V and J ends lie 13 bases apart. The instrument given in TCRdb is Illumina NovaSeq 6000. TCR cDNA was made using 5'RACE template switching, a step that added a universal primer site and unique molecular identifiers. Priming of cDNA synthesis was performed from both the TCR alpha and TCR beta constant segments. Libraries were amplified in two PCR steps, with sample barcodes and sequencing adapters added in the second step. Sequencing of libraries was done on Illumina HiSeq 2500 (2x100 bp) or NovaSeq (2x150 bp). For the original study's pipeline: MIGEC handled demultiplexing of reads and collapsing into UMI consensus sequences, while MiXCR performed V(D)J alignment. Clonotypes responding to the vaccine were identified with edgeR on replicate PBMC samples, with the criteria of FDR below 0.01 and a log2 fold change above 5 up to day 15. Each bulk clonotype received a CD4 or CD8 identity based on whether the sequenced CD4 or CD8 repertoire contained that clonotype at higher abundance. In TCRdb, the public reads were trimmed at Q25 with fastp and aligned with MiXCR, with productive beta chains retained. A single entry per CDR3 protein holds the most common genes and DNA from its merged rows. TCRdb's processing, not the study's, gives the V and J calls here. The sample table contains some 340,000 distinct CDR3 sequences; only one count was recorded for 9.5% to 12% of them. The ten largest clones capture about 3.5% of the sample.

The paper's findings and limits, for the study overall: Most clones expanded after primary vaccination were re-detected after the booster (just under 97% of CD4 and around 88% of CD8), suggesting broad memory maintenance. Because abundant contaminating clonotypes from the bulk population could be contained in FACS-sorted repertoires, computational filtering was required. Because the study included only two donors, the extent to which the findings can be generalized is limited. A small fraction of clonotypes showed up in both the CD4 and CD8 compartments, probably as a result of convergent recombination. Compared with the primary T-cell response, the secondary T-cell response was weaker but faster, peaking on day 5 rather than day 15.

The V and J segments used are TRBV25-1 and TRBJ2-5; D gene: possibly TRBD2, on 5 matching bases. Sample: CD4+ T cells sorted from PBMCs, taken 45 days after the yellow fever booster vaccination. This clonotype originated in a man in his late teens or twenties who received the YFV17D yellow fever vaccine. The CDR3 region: CASTRRGGQETQYF. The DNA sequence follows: TGTGCCAGCACCCGCCGGGGTGGCCAAGAGACCCAGTACTTC. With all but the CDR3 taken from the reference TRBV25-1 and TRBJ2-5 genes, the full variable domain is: EADIYQTPRYLVIGTGKKITLECSQTMGHDKMYWYQQDPGMELHLIHYSYGVNSTEKGDLSSESTVSRIRTEHFPLTLESARPSHTSQYLCASTRRGGQETQYFGPGTRLLVL.